These 14 T cell receptor beta chains were sequenced from one sample in a study of post-analysis software for immune sequencing data. General study points: Comparison of patients with controls showed about 5 TRBV segments more frequent in patients, TRBV5-6, TRBV5-1 and TRBV20-1 among them.

Unique-molecular-identifier-tagged TCR beta cDNA libraries were used. TCRdb independently ran MiXCR on the PCR reads; one entry per CDR3 protein. In the table there are hundreds of thousands of distinct CDR3 sequences, 44% of which are singletons. Their recognized antigens are unknown. Material: blood. The receptors here all came from a girl aged 5 to 17 with multiple sclerosis.

This chain uses TRBV20-1 with TRBJ1-1, with D tentatively TRBD1 (6 bases). In germline, CDR1 is DFQATT, CDR2 SNEGSKA (reference sequence). This CDR3 is 15 amino acids long. The CDR3 protein is CRGETGRPGDTEAFF. The CDR3 DNA sequence: TGCAGGGGGGAGACAGGTCGTCCGGGGGACACTGAAGCTTTCTTT.

The chain carries TRBV18 and TRBJ1-2; D might be TRBD1 (5 bases). V was trimmed by 3 bases and J by 2 bases, leaving 16 bases between them. Germline CDR1 is KGHSH and CDR2 is LQKENI. This CDR3 spans 16 amino acids. CDR3 residues: CASSPLTDSINYGYTF. In nucleotides, the CDR3 is TGTGCCAGCTCACCGCTGACCGACAGCATAAACTATGGCTACACCTTC.

This chain links TRBV28 with TRBJ2-1, with D perhaps TRBD1 (6 bases). V was pared by 7 bases and J by 0 bases, with 13 bases between. CDR1 and CDR2 (germline): MDHEN, SYDVKM. The CDR3 contains 15 residues. CDR3 residues: CASTALGGSYNEQFF. For the CDR3, the DNA is TGTGCCAGCACGGCCTTAGGGGGCTCCTACAATGAGCAGTTCTTC.

The chain combines TRBV12-3 or TRBV12-4 with TRBJ2-2; D might be TRBD1 or TRBD2, each matching 6 bases. Trimming cost V 6 bases and J 6 bases, with 14 bases left between them. The length of the CDR3 is 14 residues. The CDR3 spells CASREAGEAGELFF. The DNA of the CDR3 is TGTGCCAGCAGAGAGGCAGGGGAGGCCGGGGAGCTGTTTTTT.

The V and J genes are TRBV7-2 and TRBJ2-3; the D gene is possibly TRBD2 (6 bases). Trimming pared 0 bases from V and 5 bases from J, leaving 12 bases between. This CDR3 contains 15 residues. CDR1 SGHTA and CDR2 FQGNSA come from the germline V gene. The CDR3 DNA reads as TGTGCCAGCAGCTTAGCGGGGGGAGGTGGAGATACGCAGTATTTT. Translated, it gives CASSLAGGGGDTQYF.

The chain joins TRBV5-1 to TRBJ2-3; 8 bases fit TRBD1. The CDR3 length is 16 residues. The germline V gene encodes CDR1 SGHRS and CDR2 YFSETQ. J was trimmed by 5 bases and V by 4 bases; bases with no gene match: 12. CDR3 in DNA: TGCGCCAGCAGCCAACAGGGGGAGTTTGAGAGAGATACGCAGTATTTT. Its translation: CASSQQGEFERDTQYF.

This clonotype was detected a few times. V and J are TRBV3-1 and TRBJ2-7, with 7 bases that match TRBD2. Per germline, CDR1 LGHDT and CDR2 YNNKEL (reference sequence). V gave up 6 bases and J gave up 5 bases; unmatched junction bases: 10. This CDR3 spans 14 amino acids. CDR3 DNA sequence: TGTGCCAGCAGTCTCGGAGCGGGACGCAACGAGCAGTACTTC. Its translation is CASSLGAGRNEQYF.

The V gene is TRBV12-3 or TRBV12-4, the J gene TRBJ1-3, with D unresolved. Trimming left V 5 bases short and J 0 bases short, with 14 bases between. The CDR3 has 16 amino acids. Here the CDR3 reads CASSTDPRSSGNTIYF. The CDR3 DNA reads TGTGCCAGCAGTACGGACCCCAGGAGCTCTGGAAACACCATATATTTT.

The table lists this clonotype with a few counts. The chain couples TRBV29-1 to TRBJ1-2; 7 bases line up with TRBD1. CDR3 size: 13 residues. Trimming took 6 bases from V and 3 from J; bases not matched to a gene: 7. Germline CDR1 reads SQVTM; CDR2 reads ANQGSEA. DNA for the CDR3: TGCAGCGTCCGACAGGGATCTGACTATGGCTACACCTTC. Translation: CSVRQGSDYGYTF.

The V call is TRBV4-1, the J call TRBJ2-3; 12 bases are a match to TRBD2. This CDR3 has 18 amino acids. The germline CDR1 and CDR2 sequences are MGHRA and YSYEKL. Unmatched junction bases numbered 9, after V lost 4 bases and J lost 1 base. Written as DNA, the CDR3 is TGCGCCAGCAGCCCCCTAGCGGGGGGGCGGGGTGGCACAGATACGCAGTATTTT. Amino acids: CASSPLAGGRGGTDTQYF.

The rearrangement uses TRBV5-1 and TRBJ2-2; D ambiguous. CDR1 SGHRS and CDR2 YFSETQ come from the germline V gene. The CDR3 covers 14 residues. Between the trimmed V and J ends, which lost 5 bases and 5 bases, there was a span of 13 bases. Here the CDR3 reads CASRPFHETGELFF. CDR3 bases: TGCGCCAGCAGACCTTTCCACGAAACCGGGGAGCTGTTTTTT.

For the CDR3, the DNA is TGCAGTGCTATCCCGGGGGCGATGGGCGCCTACGAGCAGTACTTC. It is translated as CSAIPGAMGAYEQYF. The chain links TRBV20-1 to TRBJ2-7; D possibly uses TRBD1 or TRBD2 (6 bases each). Germline loops: CDR1 DFQATT, CDR2 SNEGSKA (reference sequence). This CDR3 contains 15 residues. Trimming removed 4 bases at V and 2 bases at J, with 18 bases between.

V is TRBV7-9 and J is TRBJ2-4; the D is unclear. The end of the DNA is better explained by TRBJ2-7, so the J call may be wrong. The CDR3 is 15 amino acids. Germline V gene lookup returns CDR1 SEHNR and CDR2 FQNEAQ (reference sequence). CDR3 sequence (DNA): TGTGCCAGCAGCCCTAGAACGGACGGCTACTACGAGCAGTACTTC. Translation: CASSPRTDGYYEQYF.

The rearrangement joins TRBV12-3 or TRBV12-4 to TRBJ2-5; D might be TRBD1 or TRBD2, each matching 6 bases. Trimming took 4 bases from V and 13 from J, leaving 19 bases between them. This CDR3 has 13 residues. The CDR3 here is CASSWGAMRERYF. The CDR3 DNA sequence: TGTGCCAGCAGTTGGGGGGCGATGAGAGAGCGGTACTTC.